This TCR beta chain was identified in a study of blood T cell repertoires in COVID-19. This clone was detected only once. Authors' analysis steps: Amplifying reference gene primers gave estimates of nucleated cell counts. The assay was immunoSEQ multiplex PCR, and TCRdb's table has in-frame clones only and misses some. The V and J calls and the clone size are those of that table, but D and trimming were determined from the DNA. The sample holds 84,000 or so clones, around 90% seen once. The V end lost 1 base, the J end lost 6 bases, and 13 bases lay between the germline ends. The length of the CDR3 is 15 residues. Looked up from germline, CDR1 is SEHNR and CDR2 is FQNEAQ (reference sequence).

Sequenced: peripheral blood. The rearrangement uses TRBV7-9 and TRBJ2-1; possible D gene TRBD1, 5 bases. This TCR came from a man between 65 and 80 years old with acute or convalescent COVID-19. In DNA, the CDR3 is TGTGCCAGCAGCTTAGGAGTAGGACAAAGCAATGAGCAGTTCTTC. Amino acid sequence: CASSLGVGQSNEQFF.